Listed below are T cell receptor beta chains from one sample, sequenced in a study of CD8 T cells in ankylosing spondylitis. TCRdb re-called the 5' RACE reads with MiXCR, one entry per CDR3 protein. The sample lists about 840,000 distinct CDR3 sequences; about 10% were seen once. What was sequenced was blood, either unsorted or a sorted T cell fraction (not recorded which). The receptors here all came from a male donor with ankylosing spondylitis. Both conserved end residues are trimmed from each CDR3. D genes are given only for firm matches.

-	TRBV4-2	TRBJ1-1	ASSLRNRGTEAF
TRBD2	TRBV6-5	TRBJ2-1	ASSYGPAGGNEQF
-	TRBV29-1	TRBJ2-5	SSTRGVETQY
-	TRBV15	TRBJ2-7	ATSRDTPYEQY
-	TRBV10-3	TRBJ2-2	AIAGTGAGELF
TRBD1	TRBV5-1	TRBJ1-5	ASRADRGQPQH
-	TRBV9	TRBJ2-1	ASSPGTPSYNEQF
-	TRBV5-1	TRBJ2-3	ASSDRLFSSTDTQY
-	TRBV11-2	TRBJ1-1	ASSFRRATEAF
-	TRBV6-5	TRBJ2-7	ASINRFSYEQY
-	TRBV20-1	TRBJ2-3	SARVPLDTQY
TRBD2	TRBV27	TRBJ2-7	ASSLSGGRNSYEQY
-	TRBV5-1	TRBJ1-3	ASSPGENTIY
TRBD2	TRBV4-1	TRBJ2-1	ASSPGLAGVGEQF